This TCR beta chain is from a study of T cell responses to AZD1222 COVID-19 vaccine. Study findings and constraints: The sample set comprised mostly white British donors with more females, and clonal diversity was possibly underestimated.

As concerns this clone: The antigen is unknown.

V was pared by 3 bases and J by 4 bases, with 5 bases of the junction left unmatched. This CDR3 spans 15 amino acids. Germline assignment: CDR1 SGHAT and CDR2 FQDESV (reference sequence). Pooling of second doses given at about 4 or about 12 weeks was done. Sequencing was performed with immunoSEQ multiplex PCR; in TCRdb, only in-frame clones are kept and a portion is missing. There are around 140,000 clones in the sample; about 92% occur only once, and under 2% lies in the top ten. The rearrangement uses TRBV11-1 and TRBJ2-5, with 10 positions matching TRBD1. Source: peripheral blood, taken 28 days after the second AZD1222 dose. The clonotype comes from an adult who received the AZD1222 COVID-19 vaccine. The DNA for the CDR3 is TGTGCCAGCAGCTTCTCGGGGACAGGGGTAGAGACCCAGTACTTC. It is translated as CASSFSGTGVETQYF.